The rows below give T cell receptor beta chains drawn from one sample of a study of sequential checkpoint blockade in melanoma. The protocol was immunoSEQ multiplex PCR, while the TCRdb copy is restricted to in-frame clones and leaves out a portion. The sample holds 5,000 or so clones, over 20% seen once. The source was tumor tissue (inferred from file names), collected from a patient given nivolumab and ipilimumab in sequence. The receptor source for this set is a human donor with melanoma. Each CDR3 is given with its conserved first and last residue. Fields, in order: D gene, J gene, clone size, V gene, CDR3 protein, CDR3 DNA. A D gene is named only where the DNA matches it firmly. Clone size is stated in some rows and not others, as once, few, many or a class when expanded.

-,TRBJ1-1,-,TRBV5-1,CASSLDRAGTEAFF,TGCGCCAGCAGCTTGGACAGGGCGGGCACTGAAGCTTTCTTT
TRBD2,TRBJ2-1,-,TRBV6-8,CASREPGLAFEQFF,TGTGCCAGCAGAGAACCGGGACTAGCGTTTGAGCAGTTCTTC
-,TRBJ2-1,-,TRBV19,CASSIDSGSEQFF,TGTGCCAGTAGTATAGATTCGGGGTCTGAGCAGTTCTTC
-,TRBJ1-1,-,TRBV6-8,CASSALWQQIIPLEAFF,-
-,TRBJ2-1,few,TRBV15,CATSRVSESSYNEQFF,TGTGCCACCAGCAGAGTCTCGGAAAGCTCCTACAATGAGCAGTTCTTC
-,TRBJ2-5,medium-sized,TRBV9,CASSVGGNQDETQYF,TGTGCCAGCAGCGTAGGGGGGAACCAGGACGAGACCCAGTACTTC
-,TRBJ2-5,-,TRBV28,CASSRPQYQETQYF,TGTGCCAGCAGTCGGCCCCAGTACCAAGAGACCCAGTACTTC
-,TRBJ2-2,-,TRBV10-2,CASSAQGGFGGELFF,TGCGCCAGCAGTGCGCAGGGGGGGTTTGGCGGGGAGCTGTTTTTT
-,TRBJ2-2,medium-sized,TRBV9,CASSVVGGVNTGELFF,TGTGCCAGCAGCGTAGTAGGCGGGGTGAACACCGGGGAGCTGTTTTTT
TRBD1,TRBJ1-3,many,TRBV9,CASSIPRQGAGNTIYF,TGTGCCAGCAGCATTCCCCGACAGGGAGCTGGAAACACCATATATTTT
-,TRBJ2-7,few,TRBV29-1,CSVFYRESYEQYF,TGCAGCGTTTTTTACAGGGAGTCCTACGAGCAGTACTTC
-,TRBJ1-3,-,TRBV5-1,CASSLSGETGNTIYF,TGCGCCAGCAGCTTGTCCGGGGAGACTGGAAACACCATATATTTT
-,TRBJ2-2,-,TRBV6-8,CASSLRLVNPGELFF,TGTGCCAGCAGTTTAAGACTAGTTAATCCCGGGGAGCTGTTTTTT
-,TRBJ2-5,few,TRBV6-1,CASSEAGRAETQYF,TGTGCCAGCAGTGAAGCGGGCAGGGCCGAGACCCAGTACTTC
TRBD1,TRBJ1-6,many,TRBV11-3,CASTSGGSDSPLHF,TGTGCCAGCACCTCAGGGGGTTCCGATTCACCCCTCCACTTT
TRBD1,TRBJ2-7,-,TRBV15,CATSRGFGTDGPRQYF,TGTGCCACCAGCAGAGGATTTGGGACAGACGGCCCCCGGCAGTACTTC
TRBD2,TRBJ2-7,-,TRBV28,CASSWGGSLYEQYF,TGTGCCAGCAGTTGGGGGGGGTCCTTGTACGAGCAGTACTTC
TRBD2,TRBJ2-1,few,TRBV19,CASSPFGRGGLNEQFF,TGTGCCAGTAGTCCCTTCGGCCGCGGGGGTTTGAATGAGCAGTTCTTC
TRBD2,TRBJ2-2,medium-sized,TRBV6-8,CAIRGTSGSHTGELFF,TGTGCCATCAGGGGCACTAGCGGGAGCCACACCGGGGAGCTGTTTTTT
-,TRBJ2-3,few,TRBV6-8,CASSPDEDTQYF,TGTGCCAGCAGTCCCGACGAAGATACGCAGTATTTT
-,TRBJ2-7,-,TRBV25-1,CASSDLSYEQYF,TGTGCCAGCAGTGATTTGTCCTACGAGCAGTACTTC
-,TRBJ2-1,-,TRBV15,CATSSSQGLAVNNEQFF,TGTGCCACCAGCAGCTCCCAGGGGCTAGCGGTGAACAATGAGCAGTTCTTC
-,TRBJ1-1,many,TRBV7-5,CASSLTMTGGLSTEAFF,TGTGCCAGCAGCTTAACGATGACAGGGGGCTTGAGCACTGAAGCTTTCTTT
-,TRBJ1-5,-,TRBV28,CASSLDPPPGGQPQHF,TGTGCCAGCAGTTTAGACCCGCCGCCTGGAGGGCAGCCCCAGCATTTT
TRBD1,TRBJ1-1,once,TRBV5-1,CASSSTGEVGTEAFF,TGCGCCAGCAGCTCGACAGGGGAGGTAGGCACTGAAGCTTTCTTT
-,TRBJ1-2,-,TRBV15,CATSRDGALGGYTF,TGTGCCACCAGCAGAGATGGAGCCTTGGGGGGCTACACCTTC
TRBD1,TRBJ2-7,few,TRBV6-8,CASSYPGTGSGEQYF,TGTGCCAGCAGTTATCCCGGGACAGGGTCGGGTGAGCAGTACTTC